Shown below are 14 T cell receptor beta chains from a single sample sequenced in a study of blood T cells in healthy people across ages. For the second PCR, which ran for about 6 to 11 cycles, a sample-barcoded 5' primer and a J-beta primer mix were used. TCRdb re-analysed the 5' RACE reads in MiXCR, keeping a single row per CDR3 protein. The data show around 1.7 million distinct CDR3 sequences, under 30% seen once. The sequenced sample was blood. The receptors here all came from a woman in her twenties or thirties in good health.

This clonotype was observed a handful of times. V is TRBV5-4 and J is TRBJ2-7, with D unclear. V was clipped by 4 bases and J by 1 base, with 15 bases between them. The germline gives CDR1 SGHNT, CDR2 YYREEE (reference sequence). The CDR3 runs to 15 residues. CDR3 sequence (DNA): TGTGCCAGCAGCCCGGTGGGGATGGGGTCCTACGAGCAGTACTTC. Amino acids: CASSPVGMGSYEQYF.

The chain has TRBV2 and TRBJ2-1, with D perhaps being TRBD1 or TRBD2 (5 bases each). Trimming pared 0 bases from V and 0 bases from J, leaving 18 bases between. Looked up from germline, CDR1 is SNHLY and CDR2 is FYNNEI. This CDR3 has 19 residues. The chain's CDR3 is CASSEAPGTGDSSYNEQFF. Here the CDR3 DNA reads TGTGCCAGCAGTGAAGCGCCGGGGACCGGGGATAGCTCCTACAATGAGCAGTTCTTC.

About this clonotype: Possible read error: a much larger clone is one base away. The chain employs TRBV4-3 and TRBJ2-5, with D uncertain. The CDR3 is 13 amino acids. Per germline, CDR1 LGHNA and CDR2 YSLEER. CDR3 sequence: CASSRQAQETQDF. The DNA of the CDR3 is TGCGCCAGCAGCCGCCAAGCCCAAGAGACCCAGGACTTC.

This clonotype was detected a few times. This rearrangement joins TRBV20-1 to TRBJ2-4, with TRBD1 identical over 7 bases. The CDR3 has 19 amino acids. Germline V gene lookup returns CDR1 DFQATT and CDR2 SNEGSKA (reference sequence). Trimming took 6 bases from V and 3 from J; bases not matched to a gene: 23. CDR3 DNA: TGCAGTGCCCCTCACTGGGGACAGTGGGGCCTCTGTGTCAAAAACATTCAGTACTTC. This gives the protein CSAPHWGQWGLCVKNIQYF.

The rearrangement joins TRBV20-1 to TRBJ1-5; D remains unclear. The CDR3 length is 14 residues. Looked up from germline, CDR1 is DFQATT and CDR2 is SNEGSKA (reference sequence). The V end lost 1 base, the J end lost 1 base, and 8 bases lay between the germline ends. This CDR3 is CSARGQASNQPQHF. The CDR3, as DNA: TGCAGTGCTAGAGGACAAGCGAGCAATCAGCCCCAGCATTTT.

A word on this clonotype: The junction shows a germline mismatch at one end, possibly a read error. The J gene is TRBJ1-1, the V gene TRBV5-5; possibly TRBD1 for D (5 bases). The CDR3 has 15 residues. CDR1 is SGHKS, CDR2 YYEKEE, per germline (reference sequence). Here the CDR3 reads CASSGAGTLNTEAFF. CDR3 sequence (DNA): TGCGCCAGCAGCGGGGCAGGCACCTTGAACACTGAAGCTTTCTTT. The complete variable domain, with remaining parts taken from reference TRBV5-5 and TRBJ1-1, reads DAGVTQSPTHLIKTRGQQVTLRCSPISGHKSVSWYQQVLGQGPQFIFQYYEKEERGRGNFPDRFSARQFPNYSSELNVNALLLGDSALYLCASSGAGTLNTEAFFGQGTRLTVV.

The rearrangement uses TRBV28 and TRBJ2-1; no firm D call. The CDR3 has 15 residues. With 8 bases removed from V and 2 bases from J, the gap between germline ends came to 16 bases. Germline values: CDR1 MDHEN, CDR2 SYDVKM. CDR3 sequence (DNA): TGTGCCAGCCGGCTTCCGGATGGTACCTACAATGAGCAGTTCTTC. This gives the protein CASRLPDGTYNEQFF.

This chain joins TRBV12-3 or TRBV12-4 and TRBJ1-6; D ambiguous. V was trimmed by 3 bases and J by 5 bases, leaving 14 bases between them. The CDR3 covers 16 residues. The CDR3 sequence: CASSFRRGMNNSPLHF. The CDR3 bases are TGTGCCAGCAGTTTTAGGCGGGGAATGAATAATTCACCCCTCCACTTT.

This clonotype has more than one count but fewer than ten. This chain connects TRBV7-9 to TRBJ2-1; 11 nucleotides match TRBD1. This CDR3 is built from 15 residues. The V gene end was trimmed by 6 bases and the J gene end by 7 bases; junction bases not matched to a gene: 8. The germline V gene has CDR1 SEHNR and CDR2 FQNEAQ (reference sequence). Written as DNA, the CDR3 is TGTGCCAGCAGTTCTAGGACAGGGGGCTGGAATGAGCAGTTCTTC. Protein: CASSSRTGGWNEQFF.

The chain is built from TRBV5-1 and TRBJ1-1; weak D call: TRBD1 (5 bases). Trimming shortened V by 4 bases and J by 1 base, and 11 bases separated the two germline ends. The CDR3 length is 14 residues. CDR1 and CDR2 (germline): SGHRS, YFSETQ. The CDR3 nucleotides are TGCGCCAGCAGCGGGAACGGGGGGAACACTGAAGCTTTCTTT. As protein: CASSGNGGNTEAFF.

This clonotype came up a few times. The chain combines TRBV27 with TRBJ2-1, with 8 bases that match TRBD2. Germline CDR1 reads MNHEY; CDR2 reads SMNVEV (reference sequence). Germline trimming cut 7 bases from V and 6 bases from J; bases unmatched to any gene: 8. The CDR3 sequence is 14 residues long. In nucleotides, the CDR3 is TGTGCCAGCACCCCCAGCGGGAGTTTCAATGAGCAGTTCTTC. Translation gives CASTPSGSFNEQFF.

This rearrangement joins TRBV27 to TRBJ1-2, with TRBD1 identical over 9 bases. V lost 9 bases to trimming and J lost 2 bases; unmatched junction nucleotides: 7. In germline, CDR1 is MNHEY, CDR2 SMNVEV (reference sequence). The CDR3 loop spans 14 amino acids. CDR3 region: CASAPGTGNYGYTF. In nucleotides, the CDR3 is TGTGCCAGTGCGCCCGGGACAGGGAACTATGGCTACACCTTC.

Note on this clonotype: The junction departs from the called germline gene at one end, perhaps through a read error. The chain carries TRBV5-5 and TRBJ2-7; 10 positions agree with TRBD2. The germline CDR1 and CDR2 sequences are SGHKS and YYEKEE (reference sequence). CDR3 length: 16 residues. In DNA, the CDR3 is TGTACCAGCAGCCTGTCAGGGACTAGCGTTTCCTACGAGCAGTACTTC. Its protein is CTSSLSGTSVSYEQYF.

In the case of this clonotype: Since a much larger clone is just one base distant, this may be a read error. The rearrangement uses TRBV9 and TRBJ2-6, with D unresolved. The CDR3 spans 15 residues. Germline CDR1 and CDR2: SGDLS and YYNGEE. CDR3 protein: CPSSHSARWANVLTF. The CDR3 DNA is TGTCCCAGCAGCCACAGTGCACGTTGGGCCAACGTCCTGACTTTC.